This entry lists 30 T cell receptor beta chains sequenced from one sample in a study of T-cell memory formation after mild COVID-19. From the 5' RACE reads, TCRdb called clonotypes with MiXCR, one entry per CDR3 protein. The table lists about 350,000 distinct CDR3 sequences, roughly 13% of them singletons. The specimen was PBMCs or a T cell subset sorted from them (not recorded which). These TCRs come from a man between 18 and 29 years old who had mild COVID-19 (a few samples of this study predate the infection). Cell type and time point are not known.

This clonotype has just a few counts. At one end the junction does not follow the germline gene, possibly because of a read error. The chain combines TRBV2 with TRBJ1-2; D gene ambiguous. The CDR3 length is 14 residues. Germline V gene sequence: CDR1 SNHLY, CDR2 FYNNEI. CDR3 region: CASSEDTRSYGYTF. The CDR3 nucleotides are TGTGCCAGCAGCGAAGACACCCGCTCCTATGGCTACACCTTC.

The chain couples TRBV28 to TRBJ2-7, with TRBD1 as a possible D gene (5 bases). The CDR3 is made up of 14 amino acids. V dropped 3 bases and J dropped 2 bases, with 11 bases sitting between them. CDR1 and CDR2 from the germline V gene are MDHEN and SYDVKM. Here the CDR3 reads CASSLAPGTYEQYV. CDR3 coding DNA: TGTGCCAGCAGTTTGGCGCCAGGGACCTACGAGCAGTACGTC.

The chain combines TRBV6-2 or TRBV6-3 with TRBJ1-5; the D gene is possibly TRBD1 (6 bases). The V end was cut by 7 bases, the J end by 6 bases, with 16 bases between. The germline CDR1 and CDR2 sequences are MNHEY and SVGEGT. The CDR3 covers 14 residues. The CDR3 DNA reads TGTGCCAGCATCCGGCGGGGGGCGGGTCAGCCCCAGCATTTT. Its protein is CASIRRGAGQPQHF.

In this sample, this clonotype turned up a few times. The chain carries TRBV21-1 and TRBJ1-2; the table's D call, TRBD1, was not checked against the DNA. TRBV21-1 is a recognized pseudogene. The CDR3 length is 15 residues. This chain's CDR3 is CASSKGRGQVYGYTF. The CDR3 DNA reads TGTGCCAGCAGCAAAGGGAGGGGGCAAGTCTATGGCTACACCTTC.

At least ten counts were recorded for this clonotype. The chain links TRBV5-6 to TRBJ2-7, with TRBD1 identical over 7 bases. With 1 base clipped from V and 2 bases from J, the junction kept 6 bases outside the gene matches. CDR3 length equals 15 residues. Per the germline V gene, CDR1 is SGHDT and CDR2 is YYEEEE. The CDR3 is CASSLYGTEPYEQYV. The CDR3 nucleotides are TGTGCCAGCAGCTTGTATGGGACAGAACCCTACGAGCAGTACGTC.

DNA for the CDR3: TGTGCCAGCAGCTCCGGACTAGCTGGGACCTACGAGCAGTACGTC. The encoded protein is CASSSGLAGTYEQYV. This chain links TRBV6-2 or TRBV6-3 with TRBJ2-7, with 8 bases identical to TRBD2. Per germline, CDR1 MNHEY and CDR2 SVGEGT. The CDR3 sequence is 15 residues long. V trimming: 6 bases; J trimming: 2 bases; junction bases outside the gene matches: 9.

This clonotype was recorded a few times. J is TRBJ2-7 and V is TRBV6-2 or TRBV6-3; 7 bases align to TRBD2. This CDR3 spans 14 amino acids. J lost 1 base, V lost 2 bases, and 2 bases had no gene match. Germline V lookup: CDR1 MNHEY, CDR2 SVGEGT. The CDR3 spells CASSYKRGSYEQYV. The CDR3 coding sequence is TGTGCCAGCAGTTACAAGCGGGGTTCCTACGAGCAGTACGTC.

The CDR3 region has the DNA TGTGCCAGCAGGAGGGGCGGGGGGGAGAATGAGCAGTTCTTC. It codes for CASRRGGGENEQFF. V is TRBV6-6 and J is TRBJ2-1, with 9 bases fitting TRBD2. J lost 7 bases, V lost 6 bases, and 7 bases had no gene match. Per the germline V gene, CDR1 is MNHNY and CDR2 is SVGAGI (reference sequence). The CDR3 is 14 residues long.

This clonotype has only a few counts. The gene calls are TRBV7-3 and TRBJ2-2, with D possibly matching TRBD2 (5 bases). The CDR3 runs to 15 residues. From germline, CDR1 is SGHTA and CDR2 FQGTGA. V was clipped by 3 bases and J by 3 bases, with 11 bases between them. Here the CDR3 reads CASSLRALDTGELFF. The CDR3 coding sequence is TGTGCCAGCAGCTTGAGGGCGCTGGACACCGGGGAGCTGTTTTTT.

The J gene is TRBJ2-6, the V gene TRBV28; D possibly matches TRBD1 or TRBD2 (5 bases each). The V gene's germline CDR1 is MDHEN and CDR2 SYDVKM. Trimming shortened V by 3 bases and J by 0 bases, and 9 bases separated the two germline ends. This CDR3 is built from 16 residues. CDR3 residues: CASSFKGSSGANVLTF. CDR3 coding DNA: TGTGCCAGCAGTTTTAAGGGGAGCTCTGGGGCCAACGTCCTGACTTTC.

This clonotype was found a few times. This sequence joins TRBV20-1 and TRBJ1-1; 7 bases map to TRBD1. The V and J ends lost 2 bases and 0 bases, in that order; junction bases with no gene match: 3. This CDR3 has 14 residues. The germline V gene has CDR1 DFQATT and CDR2 SNEGSKA (reference sequence). This CDR3 reads CSARIRGVNTEAFF. The CDR3 DNA sequence: TGCAGTGCTAGAATCAGGGGGGTGAACACTGAAGCTTTCTTT.

This clonotype came up a few times. The chain employs TRBV19 and TRBJ2-1, with TRBD2 matching over 7 bases. CDR3 length: 15 residues. The ends lost 1 base at V and 8 bases at J; junction bases unmatched: 8. In germline, CDR1 is LNHDA, CDR2 SQIVND (reference sequence). The CDR3 loop is CASSIAPGRGDEQFF. CDR3 bases: TGTGCCAGTAGTATAGCTCCGGGACGGGGGGATGAGCAGTTCTTC.

The chain couples TRBV28 to TRBJ2-7; D ambiguous. The CDR3 is 15 amino acids. V was shortened by 5 bases and J by 0 bases, with 14 bases between the two germline ends. Germline CDR1 is MDHEN and CDR2 is SYDVKM. The CDR3 DNA sequence: TGTGCCAGCAGTCAAGGGCATCCTCTCTCCTACGAGCAGTACGTC. Its protein product is CASSQGHPLSYEQYV.

The chain is built from TRBV29-1 and TRBJ2-3; 10 positions match TRBD2. This CDR3 is built from 14 residues. Trimming took 0 bases from V and 9 from J; bases not matched to a gene: 6. CDR1 and CDR2 from the germline V gene are SQVTM and ANQGSEA. The CDR3 coding sequence is TGCAGCGTTGAAGATTATCTAGCGGGGGCAACGCAGTATTTT. Its protein product is CSVEDYLAGATQYF.

This clonotype was observed a few times. V is TRBV12-3 or TRBV12-4 and J is TRBJ2-3; a weak D match, TRBD2 (6 bases). The CDR3 is 15 residues long. Trimming shortened V by 3 bases and J by 3 bases, and 13 bases separated the two germline ends. The CDR3 region has the DNA TGTGCCAGCAGTTTCTTCCAGGAGGGGACAGATACGCAGTATTTT. Its translation: CASSFFQEGTDTQYF.

V is TRBV4-1 and J is TRBJ1-1; D remains ambiguous. Germline CDR1 reads MGHRA; CDR2 reads YSYEKL. CDR3 size: 14 residues. With 2 bases removed from V and 1 base from J, the gap between germline ends came to 8 bases. CDR3 nucleotide sequence: TGCGCCAGCAGCCAAAATCCAGAGAACACTGAAGCTTTCTTT. It translates to CASSQNPENTEAFF.

This clonotype was counted between two and nine times. The rearrangement uses TRBV30 and TRBJ1-2, with 7 bases that match TRBD1. V shed 5 bases and J 6 bases; nucleotides not matched to a gene: 3. CDR3 length: 11 residues. Germline V gives CDR1 GTSNPN, CDR2 SVGIG (reference sequence). For the CDR3, the DNA is TGTGCCTGGTACAGGGGAAATGGCTACACCTTC. This encodes CAWYRGNGYTF.

The V gene is TRBV11-3, the J gene TRBJ2-3; 12 nucleotides align to TRBD2. The CDR3 contains 17 residues. The J segment lost 6 bases and the V segment lost 0 bases, leaving 7 bases of the junction unmatched. Germline-derived CDR1 and CDR2 are SGHNT and YENEEA. CDR3 coding DNA: TGTGCCAGCAGCTTAGATCCTAGCGGGGGGGCGAGTGATACGCAGTATTTT. Its protein is CASSLDPSGGASDTQYF.

The chain carries TRBV6-2 or TRBV6-3 and TRBJ2-2; D possibly corresponds to TRBD2 (5 bases). Looked up from germline, CDR1 is MNHEY and CDR2 is SVGEGT. The length of the CDR3 is 15 residues. Trimming removed 8 bases at V and 6 bases at J, with 19 bases between. CDR3 sequence: CASSSYEGSSGELFF. The CDR3 nucleotides are TGTGCCAGCTCAAGTTATGAGGGATCGTCCGGGGAGCTGTTTTTT.

The table lists this clonotype with a count of one. CDR3 in DNA: TGTGCCTCAACAACTCAGGGGTGGACTGAAGCTTTCTTT. Amino acid sequence: CASTTQGWTEAFF. V gene TRBV30 combines with J gene TRBJ1-1; a weak D match, TRBD1 (6 bases). The CDR3 covers 13 residues. V was trimmed by 7 bases and J by 5 bases, leaving 17 bases between them. Germline V CDR1 and CDR2: GTSNPN, SVGIG (reference sequence).

The J gene is TRBJ2-7, the V gene TRBV20-1; D remains unclear. Germline assignment: CDR1 DFQATT and CDR2 SNEGSKA (reference sequence). This CDR3 spans 11 amino acids. Trimming pared 2 bases from V and 7 bases from J, leaving 9 bases between. The CDR3 DNA is TGCAGTGCTAGATGGGATTCAGAGCAGTACTTC. It encodes CSARWDSEQYF.

This clonotype was counted only a few times. This chain joins TRBV28 and TRBJ2-7, with a weak D call TRBD2 (6 bases). V was clipped by 2 bases and J by 0 bases, with 11 bases between them. CDR1 is MDHEN and CDR2 is SYDVKM in the germline V gene. This CDR3 has 15 amino acids. The CDR3 nucleotides read TGTGCCAGCAGTTTACATGGGGGGAGCTCCTACGAGCAGTACGTC. Its translation is CASSLHGGSSYEQYV.

This clonotype was seen only a few times. The chain is built from TRBV6-2 or TRBV6-3 and TRBJ2-1, with D tentatively TRBD2 (6 bases). CDR1 MNHEY and CDR2 SVGEGT come from the germline V gene. Trimming stripped 2 bases from V and 6 bases from J, with 14 bases between. The CDR3 is 15 residues long. CDR3 sequence: CASSYPPPEGNEQFF. The CDR3 DNA is TGTGCCAGCAGTTACCCCCCCCCGGAGGGCAATGAGCAGTTCTTC.

The sample holds a few counts of this clonotype. The V call is TRBV9, the J call TRBJ2-7, with 7 positions matching TRBD1. The CDR3 has 17 amino acids. The J segment lost 2 bases and the V segment lost 0 bases, leaving 11 bases of the junction unmatched. Germline lookup yields CDR1 SGDLS and CDR2 YYNGEE. CDR3 sequence (DNA): TGTGCCAGCAGCGTAGAGACAGGGACAAAGGGGACCTACGAGCAGTACTTC. This codes for CASSVETGTKGTYEQYF.

This clonotype was detected only a few times. The CDR3 region is CASSIDDTQYF. Here the CDR3 DNA reads TGTGCCAGCAGCATCGATGATACGCAGTATTTT. The chain carries TRBV7-2 and TRBJ2-3; D ambiguous. CDR1 SGHTA and CDR2 FQGNSA come from the germline V gene. V shed 5 bases and J shed 6 bases, with 6 bases lying between them. The CDR3 length is 11 residues.

This clonotype appeared once. J is TRBJ1-2 and V is TRBV3-1, with D perhaps TRBD1 (5 bases). The V gene lost 3 bases and the J gene lost 3 bases, with 11 bases spanning the gap. Germline assignment: CDR1 LGHDT and CDR2 YNNKEL (reference sequence). This CDR3 contains 14 residues. The CDR3 reads CASSQAVGDYGYTF. In DNA form, the CDR3 reads TGTGCCAGCAGCCAGGCCGTGGGGGACTATGGCTACACCTTC.

This clonotype showed up just a few times. The rearrangement joins TRBV20-1 to TRBJ1-2; TRBD1 might be the D (6 bases). Germline assignment: CDR1 DFQATT and CDR2 SNEGSKA (reference sequence). CDR3 length equals 13 residues. V gave up 3 bases and J gave up 5 bases, with 13 bases separating them. The CDR3 bases are TGCAGTGCTAGTGAACAGGGTTATTATGGCTACACCTTC. Its translation is CSASEQGYYGYTF.

V gene TRBV12-5 combines with J gene TRBJ2-2; tentatively, D is TRBD1 or TRBD2 (5 bases each). CDR1 LGHNT and CDR2 FRNRAP come from the germline V gene. V lost 0 bases to trimming and J lost 2 bases, with 13 bases between them. The CDR3 has 17 residues. CDR3: CASGLVREGTNTGELFF. Written as DNA, the CDR3 is TGTGCTAGTGGTTTGGTACGAGAGGGGACCAACACCGGGGAGCTGTTTTTT.

This sequence joins TRBV5-1 and TRBJ2-5; tentative D call: TRBD2 (6 bases). Deletions cut 6 bases from V and 5 bases from J, with 14 bases between. The germline CDR1 and CDR2 sequences are SGHRS and YFSETQ. The length of the CDR3 is 13 residues. CDR3 DNA sequence: TGCGCCAGCAAGGACGGCGGGGTGGAGACCCAGTACTTC. Translation: CASKDGGVETQYF.

The V call is TRBV29-1, the J call TRBJ1-2; perhaps TRBD1 as D (6 bases). The CDR3 runs 13 residues. Germline lookup yields CDR1 SQVTM and CDR2 ANQGSEA. Deletions cut 2 bases from V and 2 bases from J, with 9 bases between. The CDR3 reads CSVEWGPNYGYTF. The CDR3 DNA is TGCAGCGTTGAATGGGGGCCCAACTATGGCTACACCTTC.